The 9 T cell receptor beta chains given below trace back to one sample, sequenced in a study of shared clonotypes between healthy human individuals. This table comes from immunoSEQ multiplex PCR, and its TCRdb copy is limited to in-frame clones, with some not included. The data hold about 2.2 million clones, with just over 90% observed a single time. Naive CD8 cells, CD45RO-negative and positively selected for CCR7, excluded terminally differentiated effector memory CD45RA+ cells. The specimen was naive CD8+ T cells from PBMCs. The receptors were sampled from a man between 18 and 29 years old in good health. Some clones in this sample may be carry-over from other donors' samples.

The rearrangement links TRBV10-3 to TRBJ2-6; D may correspond to TRBD1 or TRBD2 (5 bases each). Trimming removed 0 bases from V and 2 bases from J, with 8 bases in between. This CDR3 region has 16 residues. Looked up from germline, CDR1 is ENHRY and CDR2 is SYGVKD. The CDR3 DNA reads TGTGCCATCAGTGAGTCGATGGGGGCTGGGGCCAACGTCCTGACTTTC. Amino acids: CAISESMGAGANVLTF.

V is TRBV11-2 and J is TRBJ2-1, with 13 bases matching TRBD2. CDR1 and CDR2 (germline): SGHAT, FQNNGV. The CDR3 extends over 16 amino acids. The V and J ends lost 4 bases and 7 bases, in that order; junction bases with no gene match: 7. CDR3 sequence (DNA): TGTGCCAGCAGCTCCGGACTAGCGGGAGCGCTAAATGAGCAGTTCTTC. Protein sequence: CASSSGLAGALNEQFF.

The chain has TRBV28 and TRBJ2-3; 14 nucleotides line up with TRBD2. Germline CDR1 and CDR2: MDHEN and SYDVKM. J was trimmed by 5 bases and V by 5 bases; bases with no gene match: 6. CDR3 length: 16 residues. The CDR3 sequence is CASSTGLAGGGDTQYF. As DNA, the CDR3 is TGTGCCAGCAGTACCGGACTAGCGGGAGGAGGAGATACGCAGTATTTT.

The V call is TRBV5-4, the J call TRBJ1-4; the D gene is possibly TRBD1 (6 bases). Trimming took 5 bases from V and 8 from J, leaving 19 bases between them. Germline-derived CDR1 and CDR2 are SGHNT and YYREEE (reference sequence). The CDR3 totals 15 residues. The CDR3, as DNA: TGTGCCAGCAGTCGGGAGGGCAGGGGAGGCGAAAAACTGTTTTTT. It codes for CASSREGRGGEKLFF.

In this sample, this clone turned up once. The rearrangement joins TRBV5-1 to TRBJ2-7; 7 bases agree with TRBD1. The CDR3 spans 14 residues. Germline V gene data show CDR1 as SGHRS and CDR2 as YFSETQ. With V trimmed by 4 bases and J by 2 bases, 6 bases remained unmatched. The CDR3 DNA is TGCGCCAGCAGCCCGACAGGGCGCGCCTACGAGCAGTACTTC. As protein: CASSPTGRAYEQYF.

A remark on this clone: Different DNA sequences within this sample yield the same CDR3. The CDR3 DNA reads TGTGCCAGCAGTTTCCGCGGACAGGGGTACGAGCAGTACTTC. This codes for CASSFRGQGYEQYF. The chain carries TRBV28 and TRBJ2-7; TRBD1 aligns across 9 bases. Trimming removed 3 bases from V and 4 bases from J; junction bases left unmatched: 4. The CDR3 runs to 14 residues. CDR1 and CDR2 (germline): MDHEN, SYDVKM. Filled out from reference TRBV28 and TRBJ2-7, the complete variable domain reads DVKVTQSSRYLVKRTGEKVFLECVQDMDHENMFWYRQDPGLGLRLIYFSYDVKMKEKGDIPEGYSVSREKKERFSLILESASTNQTSMYLCASSFRGQGYEQYFGPGTRLTVT.

Only a few counts were recorded for this clone. At the DNA level, this CDR3 is encoded by other sequences in the same sample as well. The chain has TRBV7-9 and TRBJ2-1; D unresolved. Germline-derived CDR1 and CDR2 are SEHNR and FQNEAQ (reference sequence). The CDR3 is 13 amino acids. V was shortened by 4 bases and J by 0 bases, with 4 bases between the two germline ends. CDR3 bases: TGTGCCAGCAGCTATTCCTCCTACAATGAGCAGTTCTTC. Its translation: CASSYSSYNEQFF.

The gene calls are TRBV28 and TRBJ2-1; no clear D. The CDR3 totals 14 residues. Germline CDR1 reads MDHEN; CDR2 reads SYDVKM. Trimming removed 6 bases from V and 6 bases from J, with 15 bases in between. The CDR3 DNA reads TGTGCCAGCAGCCTCAGACCAATTTCCAATGAGCAGTTCTTC. Amino acid sequence: CASSLRPISNEQFF.

This clone was observed a single time. The V and J genes are TRBV27 and TRBJ2-1; no definite D call. The germline V and J ends were trimmed by 5 bases and 2 bases, with 13 bases remaining between them. The CDR3 spans 15 residues. The germline gives CDR1 MNHEY, CDR2 SMNVEV (reference sequence). The CDR3 bases are TGTGCCAGCAGTAGACGTGGGGTCCCCTACAATGAGCAGTTCTTC. It is translated as CASSRRGVPYNEQFF.